What follows are 15 T cell receptor beta chains derived from one specimen sequenced in a study of vaccination effects on CD4 cells after COVID-19. Some clones are missing from TCRdb's copy, which holds only in-frame ones; the method was immunoSEQ multiplex PCR. The repertoire has more than 30,000 clones, about 73% of them found once; the top ten carry 3.5% to 4%. For these receptors, no antigen is known. With approximately ten days of culture completed, CD4+ T cells were isolated. The sample in question was CD4+ T cells from PBMCs cultured without peptide, obtained before COVID-19 vaccination. All receptors come from a human donor who received a COVID-19 vaccine.

The chain has TRBV6-2 or TRBV6-3 and TRBJ2-3; 10 nucleotides line up with TRBD2. The CDR3 contains 14 residues. Germline CDR1 and CDR2: MNHEY and SVGEGT. Trimming removed 5 bases from V and 2 bases from J; junction bases left unmatched: 1. Written as DNA, the CDR3 is TGTGCCAGCAGTAGCGGGAGGGCCACAGATACGCAGTATTTT. Protein: CASSSGRATDTQYF.

The chain couples TRBV12-3 or TRBV12-4 to TRBJ2-3; TRBD1 might be the D (5 bases). Trimming removed 5 bases from V and 6 bases from J, with 12 bases in between. The CDR3 has 13 residues. The CDR3 DNA sequence: TGTGCCAGCAGTACAGGTATCGGGGATACGCAGTATTTT. Its translation is CASSTGIGDTQYF.

The J gene is TRBJ2-6, the V gene TRBV7-8; D is ambiguous. V was shortened by 1 base and J by 3 bases, with 7 bases between the two germline ends. Germline V CDR1 and CDR2: SGHVS, FQNEAQ. The length of the CDR3 is 15 residues. The CDR3 here is CASSLVGRGANVLTF. CDR3 coding DNA: TGTGCCAGCAGCTTAGTGGGCCGTGGGGCCAACGTCCTGACTTTC.

This rearrangement joins TRBV19 to TRBJ1-4, with 8 positions matching TRBD1. Germline values: CDR1 LNHDA, CDR2 SQIVND (reference sequence). The CDR3 is 13 residues long. V trimming: 4 bases; J trimming: 8 bases; junction bases outside the gene matches: 3. The CDR3 protein is CASSTNRGEKLFF. CDR3 bases: TGTGCCAGTAGTACCAACAGGGGGGAAAAACTGTTTTTT.

The sample holds a few counts of this clone. This chain joins TRBV10-2 and TRBJ2-5; unclear D gene. Germline CDR1 is WSHSY and CDR2 is SAAADI. The CDR3 totals 13 residues. Trimming stripped 8 bases from V and 5 bases from J, with 15 bases between. The CDR3 nucleotides are TGCGCCAGCTCTCTCTCCACATGGGAGACCCAGTACTTC. Translation: CASSLSTWETQYF.

The chain carries TRBV6-6 and TRBJ1-4, with 7 bases fitting TRBD1. The CDR3 totals 13 residues. Germline V gives CDR1 MNHNY, CDR2 SVGAGI (reference sequence). V trimming: 6 bases; J trimming: 10 bases; junction bases outside the gene matches: 8. CDR3 bases: TGTGCCAGCAGCTCCAGGGGGAACGGAAAACTGTTTTTT. It specifies CASSSRGNGKLFF.

This chain uses TRBV19 with TRBJ1-2, with a weak D call TRBD1 (6 bases). The germline gives CDR1 LNHDA, CDR2 SQIVND (reference sequence). This CDR3 has 14 amino acids. The V gene lost 7 bases and the J gene lost 3 bases, with 15 bases spanning the gap. The DNA of the CDR3 is TGTGCCAGTATCAAACCAGGGGACTACTATGGCTACACCTTC. It codes for CASIKPGDYYGYTF.

The chain is built from TRBV7-9 and TRBJ2-7; tentative D call: TRBD1 (6 bases). V dropped 0 bases and J dropped 6 bases, with 21 bases sitting between them. Germline V gene lookup returns CDR1 SEHNR and CDR2 FQNEAQ (reference sequence). This CDR3 is built from 17 residues. As DNA, the CDR3 is TGTGCCAGCAGCTTAGCTTACCGTGGAGCGTCCAGGGGCGAGCAGTACTTC. Amino acid sequence: CASSLAYRGASRGEQYF.

The chain recombines TRBV10-1 with TRBJ2-2; D gene uncertain. Germline CDR1 reads WNHNN; CDR2 reads SYGVQD (reference sequence). The V gene lost 4 bases and the J gene lost 4 bases, with 4 bases spanning the gap. The CDR3 totals 12 residues. CDR3 residues: CASSGRTGELFF. The CDR3 DNA is TGCGCCAGCAGTGGTCGCACCGGGGAGCTGTTTTTT.

The chain recombines TRBV20-1 with TRBJ1-5; D is ambiguous. CDR1 and CDR2 (germline): DFQATT, SNEGSKA (reference sequence). The V end was cut by 6 bases, the J end by 6 bases, with 21 bases between. The CDR3 extends over 15 amino acids. DNA of the CDR3: TGCAGTGCAAGTTTTCCGGCAGGAGCAGGTCAGCCCCAGCATTTT. It codes for CSASFPAGAGQPQHF.

This sequence joins TRBV24-1 and TRBJ2-5; possible D gene TRBD1, 5 bases. Trimming removed 3 bases from V and 7 bases from J, with 17 bases in between. This CDR3 has 15 residues. Germline-derived CDR1 and CDR2 are KGHDR and SFDVKD. In DNA, the CDR3 is TGTGCCACCAGTGATCCGAAACAGGTCCCGATGACCCAGTACTTC. Protein: CATSDPKQVPMTQYF.

This clone is medium-sized by share. The gene calls are TRBV6-1 and TRBJ1-1, with 9 bases matching TRBD1. The CDR3 extends over 14 amino acids. Looked up from germline, CDR1 is MNHNS and CDR2 is SASEGT. V trimming: 2 bases; J trimming: 5 bases; junction bases outside the gene matches: 3. This chain's CDR3 is CASSEQTGGTEAFF. The CDR3 region has the DNA TGTGCCAGCAGTGAACAGACAGGGGGGACTGAAGCTTTCTTT.

This clone was counted a few times. This rearrangement joins TRBV15 to TRBJ1-2; D perhaps matches TRBD1 (6 bases). Germline lookup yields CDR1 LNHNV and CDR2 YYDKDF (reference sequence). The CDR3 spans 12 residues. The V and J ends lost 2 bases and 6 bases respectively, with 7 bases between them. This CDR3 reads CATSRNRDGYTF. The DNA for the CDR3 is TGTGCCACCAGCAGAAACAGGGATGGCTACACCTTC.

The V call is TRBV19, the J call TRBJ1-2; weak D call: TRBD1 (6 bases). The CDR3 totals 15 residues. The germline V gene has CDR1 LNHDA and CDR2 SQIVND (reference sequence). V was trimmed by 4 bases and J by 3 bases, leaving 15 bases between them. The CDR3 spells CASSKGGNQHYGYTF. The CDR3 bases are TGTGCCAGTAGTAAAGGGGGAAACCAGCACTATGGCTACACCTTC.

The chain uses TRBV7-9 and TRBJ1-2, with 7 bases aligning to TRBD1. V lost 4 bases and J lost 5; bases outside the gene matches: 10. Germline V gene lookup returns CDR1 SEHNR and CDR2 FQNEAQ (reference sequence). This CDR3 is built from 15 residues. This CDR3 is CASSSARGQDYGYTF. In nucleotides, the CDR3 is TGTGCCAGCAGCTCAGCCAGAGGACAGGATTATGGCTACACCTTC.